Included here is one T cell receptor (beta chain) sequence, with context. Antigen specificity is unknown. Some clones are missing from TCRdb's copy, which holds only in-frame ones; the method was immunoSEQ multiplex PCR. The table lists 15,000 to 20,000 clones, 70% to 90% of them singletons, with under 35% in the top ten. The germline CDR1 and CDR2 sequences are SNHLY and FYNNEI. V was shortened by 1 base and J by 4 bases, with 5 bases between the two germline ends. This CDR3 spans 13 amino acids. The record originates from a study of OX40 agonist ivuxolimab in advanced cancers. Findings of the study overall: No antigen was identified for the clonally expanded peripheral T cells.

This clonotype was obtained from an adult with an advanced solid tumor such as melanoma, head and neck, liver or kidney cancer. The input for sequencing was CD4+ or CD8+ T cells sorted from blood, taken in a trial of the OX40 agonist ivuxolimab. The chain uses TRBV2 and TRBJ2-1, with D uncertain. This CDR3 is CASSEGFYNEQFF. For the CDR3, the DNA is TGTGCCAGCAGTGAAGGATTTTACAATGAGCAGTTCTTC.